This TCR beta chain was recorded in a study of response to subunit inactivated influenza vaccine. Whole-study results and caveats: Only a handful of new T cells, the authors suggested, are recruited with each seasonal influenza vaccination.

In TCRdb, the RT-PCR reads were re-called with MiXCR into one record per CDR3 protein. The sample contains about 530,000 distinct CDR3 sequences, over 9.5% of which appear only once. The sample holds a few counts of this clonotype. Its antigen is undetermined. This CDR3 has 17 residues. Germline trimming cut 2 bases from V and 5 bases from J; bases unmatched to any gene: 11. CDR1 and CDR2 from the germline V gene are LGHDT and YNNKEL (reference sequence). The chain links TRBV3-1 to TRBJ2-1; 8 positions agree with TRBD2. The clonotype originates from a man aged 50-60 years who received an inactivated influenza vaccine. The sequences come from PBMCs from blood, collected on the day of vaccination. The CDR3 DNA follows: TGTGCCAGCAGCCAATTCACCGGGACTAGGAAAAACAATGAGCAGTTCTTC. It yields the protein CASSQFTGTRKNNEQFF.